These 9 T cell receptor beta chains came from one sample sequenced in a study of CD8 T cells in ankylosing spondylitis. Each CDR3 protein gets one entry after TCRdb re-called the 5' RACE reads with MiXCR. The table records roughly 30,000 distinct CDR3 sequences, around 30% of them present only once. The sequenced sample consisted of synovial fluid, either unsorted or a sorted T cell fraction (not recorded which). These TCRs come from a male donor with ankylosing spondylitis.

This clonotype was recorded once. V usage is TRBV19 and J usage is TRBJ2-1; possibly TRBD1 or TRBD2 for D (5 bases each). CDR3 length: 14 residues. From germline, CDR1 is LNHDA and CDR2 SQIVND (reference sequence). The V gene lost 6 bases and the J gene lost 6 bases, with 15 bases spanning the gap. CDR3 in DNA: TGTGCCAGTAGGCCATTCTCCGGGGCCAATGAGCAGTTCTTC. This encodes CASRPFSGANEQFF.

The chain combines TRBV19 with TRBJ1-5; the match to TRBD1 covers 8 bases. CDR3 length: 16 residues. V lost 5 bases and J lost 2; bases outside the gene matches: 8. Germline values: CDR1 LNHDA, CDR2 SQIVND (reference sequence). CDR3 nucleotides: TGTGCCAGTAGTTGGACAGGGTTTGACGGCAATCAGCCCCAGCATTTT. This codes for CASSWTGFDGNQPQHF.

This clonotype was picked up many times. This chain links TRBV11-2 with TRBJ2-2, with TRBD2 matching 8 bases. The germline V gene has CDR1 SGHAT and CDR2 FQNNGV. V was clipped by 5 bases and J by 6 bases; unmatched bases: 11. CDR3 length equals 16 residues. The CDR3, as DNA: TGTGCCAGCAGCGTCGGGGGGGGTCTTTTCGCCGGGGAGCTGTTTTTT. Protein sequence: CASSVGGGLFAGELFF.

This clonotype was seen more than once but under ten times. The genes are TRBV5-1 and TRBJ2-1, with 9 bases aligning to TRBD1. The V and J ends lost 2 bases and 6 bases, in that order; junction bases with no gene match: 9. Per germline, CDR1 SGHRS and CDR2 YFSETQ. The CDR3 spans 16 residues. CDR3 DNA sequence: TGCGCCAGCAGCTTACCAGACAGGGGGGATCCCAATGAGCAGTTCTTC. It yields the protein CASSLPDRGDPNEQFF. The full variable domain, rest sourced from reference TRBV5-1 and TRBJ2-1, is KAGVTQTPRYLIKTRGQQVTLSCSPISGHRSVSWYQQTPGQGLQFLFEYFSETQRNKGNFPGRFSGRQFSNSRSEMNVSTLELGDSALYLCASSLPDRGDPNEQFFGPGTRLTVL.

This clonotype appeared many times. This chain connects TRBV15 to TRBJ2-7, with D tentatively TRBD1 (6 bases). Germline assignment: CDR1 LNHNV and CDR2 YYDKDF (reference sequence). Trimming stripped 3 bases from V and 5 bases from J, with 11 bases between. CDR3 length: 13 residues. Here the CDR3 DNA reads TGTGCCACCAGCAGTTTACAGGGAAACGAGCAGTACGTC. Residues: CATSSLQGNEQYV.

The rearrangement joins TRBV6-5 to TRBJ2-1; 9 bases agree with TRBD2. This CDR3 contains 15 residues. After removal of 2 bases from V and 6 bases from J, the junction contained 5 bases not matched to a gene. Germline V gene lookup returns CDR1 MNHEY and CDR2 SVGAGI. The CDR3 is CASSYPGTSRNEQFF. CDR3 nucleotide sequence: TGTGCCAGCAGTTACCCTGGGACTAGCCGCAATGAGCAGTTCTTC.

As for this clonotype: With a much larger clone just one base away, this may be a read error. The V gene is TRBV20-1, the J gene TRBJ2-7; 8 bases align to TRBD2. J was trimmed by 4 bases and V by 4 bases; bases with no gene match: 6. The V gene's germline CDR1 is DFQATT and CDR2 SNEGSKA (reference sequence). The CDR3 sequence is 13 residues long. CDR3 in DNA: TGCAGTGCTACCGTGACTAGCGAATACGAGCAGTACTTC. Translation: CSATVTSEYEQYF.

The gene calls are TRBV28 and TRBJ2-1, with D hard to call. The CDR3 sequence is 12 residues long. Trimming cost V 5 bases and J 3 bases, with 5 bases left between them. Germline V gene sequence: CDR1 MDHEN, CDR2 SYDVKM. In DNA, the CDR3 is TGTGCCAGCAGTCCTCACTACAATGAGCAGTTCTTC. This codes for CASSPHYNEQFF.

The chain couples TRBV7-8 to TRBJ2-7; no definite D call. V was pared by 1 base and J by 3 bases, with 19 bases between. Germline CDR1 is SGHVS and CDR2 is FQNEAQ. The CDR3 loop spans 17 amino acids. The CDR3 reads CASSLDHEYHRLYEQYV. CDR3 sequence (DNA): TGTGCCAGCAGCTTAGATCATGAGTACCACCGTCTCTACGAGCAGTACGTC.